The rows below give T cell receptor beta chains drawn from one sample of a study of cytomegalovirus exposure and HLA in healthy donors. Assay used: immunoSEQ multiplex PCR; TCRdb lists only in-frame clones, some missing. The sample holds fewer than 120,000 clones, roughly 86% seen once. The sequenced material came from PBMCs. All receptors come from a man in his forties in good health and CMV-seronegative. CDR3s include the opening cysteine and the closing phenylalanine or tryptophan. The D gene is left open where the match is weak. Part of the rows lack a size; the others show once, few, many or a class for expanded clones.

J gene | V gene | clone size | D gene | CDR3 DNA | CDR3 protein
TRBJ1-2 | TRBV25-1 | few | TRBD1 | TGTGCCAGCAGTGCCCATATGGGACAGGGGGTTAACTATGGCTACACCTTC | CASSAHMGQGVNYGYTF
TRBJ1-1 | TRBV19 | few | - | TGTGCCAGTAGTACACCAATCTCGGGATTCTCCTTAAACACTGAAGCTTTCTTT | CASSTPISGFSLNTEAFF
TRBJ2-7 | TRBV6-1 | few | TRBD1 | TGTGCCAGCAGTTCCCTGGGACAGGGAGCCGAGCAGTACTTC | CASSSLGQGAEQYF
TRBJ1-5 | TRBV7-9 | - | TRBD1 | TGTGCCAGCAGCCGGGACAGTAGCAATCAGCCCCAGCATTTT | CASSRDSSNQPQHF
TRBJ2-5 | TRBV5-8 | - | TRBD1 | TGTGCCAGCAGCTCAGACAGGGGAGAGACCCAGTACTTC | CASSSDRGETQYF
TRBJ1-5 | TRBV6-1 | - | TRBD1 | TGTGCCAGCAGTGAAGGGACAGGGGGTAATCAGCCCCAGCATTTT | CASSEGTGGNQPQHF
TRBJ2-5 | TRBV27 | - | - | TGTGCCAGCAGCCGAGACAGCCAAGAGACCCAGTACTTC | CASSRDSQETQYF
TRBJ1-2 | TRBV18 | - | - | TGTGCCAGCTCACCATGGACAGCTGAAAACTATGGCTACACCTTC | CASSPWTAENYGYTF
TRBJ2-7 | TRBV5-1 | - | TRBD1 | TGCGCCAGCAGCTTGGCAGGGGGCTTGAGCTCCTACGAGCAGTACTTC | CASSLAGGLSSYEQYF
TRBJ2-1 | TRBV9 | - | TRBD2 | TGTGCCAGCAGCGTAGGGCTAGCGGGGACTTCGGAGCAGTTCTTC | CASSVGLAGTSEQFF
TRBJ2-3 | TRBV5-1 | - | - | TGCGCCAGCAGCCCCCGGTCCTCGGGCACAGATACGCAGTATTTT | CASSPRSSGTDTQYF
TRBJ1-4 | TRBV5-1 | - | TRBD1 | TGCGCCAGCAGCCCCGGACAGGGTACTAATGAAAAACTGTTTTTT | CASSPGQGTNEKLFF
TRBJ2-1 | TRBV5-6 | - | TRBD2 | TGTGCCAGCAGCGGGACTAGCGGGAGCTCCTACAATGAGCAGTTCTTC | CASSGTSGSSYNEQFF
TRBJ1-6 | TRBV7-9 | - | - | TGTGCCAGCAGCTTAGTCTCAGGGGCAATGTATTCACCCCTCCACTTT | CASSLVSGAMYSPLHF
TRBJ1-5 | TRBV7-8 | once | - | TGTGCCAGCAGCTTAGCCGGGATTAATAGCAATCAGCCCCAGCATTTT | CASSLAGINSNQPQHF
TRBJ1-2 | TRBV6-5 | - | TRBD1 | TGTGCCAGCAGCCGCGACAGGGGGTATGGCTACACCTTC | CASSRDRGYGYTF
TRBJ1-1 | TRBV28 | - | - | TGTGCCAGCAGTTTAGGAGGCTTAGAAGCTTTCTTT | CASSLGGLEAFF
TRBJ1-1 | TRBV7-9 | few | - | TGTGCCAGCAGCTTAACGGGTCAGGGGAACACTGAAGCTTTCTTT | CASSLTGQGNTEAFF
TRBJ2-1 | TRBV7-2 | - | TRBD1 | TGTGCCAGCAGCTTAAGGGACAGCCGCTACAATGAGCAGTTCTTC | CASSLRDSRYNEQFF
TRBJ1-5 | TRBV28 | - | - | TGTGCCAGCAGTCCAAACTCCGGGGATCAGCCCCAGCATTTT | CASSPNSGDQPQHF
TRBJ1-4 | TRBV29-1 | - | TRBD1 | TGCAGCGTTCGGGACAGAAATAATGAAAAACTGTTTTTT | CSVRDRNNEKLFF
TRBJ2-7 | TRBV7-8 | - | TRBD2 | TGTGCCAGCAGCTTAAGGGAGGGTGTGGGCGAGCAGTACTTC | CASSLREGVGEQYF
TRBJ1-5 | TRBV6-5 | once | TRBD1 | TGTGCCAGCAGGGACAGGGGAAATAGCAATCAGCCCCAGCATTTT | CASRDRGNSNQPQHF
TRBJ1-2 | TRBV18 | - | TRBD1 | TGTGCCAGCTCACCACTTGCCGACAGGGCTATAACCTTC | CASSPLADRAITF
TRBJ2-2 | TRBV6-5 | - | TRBD1 | TGTGCCAGCAGTTACTCTGGGACAGCTAACACCGGGGAGCTGTTTTTT | CASSYSGTANTGELFF
TRBJ1-5 | TRBV28 | - | - | TGTGCCAGCAGCGGCAGGGGTCTAGGCAATCAGCCCCAGCATTTT | CASSGRGLGNQPQHF